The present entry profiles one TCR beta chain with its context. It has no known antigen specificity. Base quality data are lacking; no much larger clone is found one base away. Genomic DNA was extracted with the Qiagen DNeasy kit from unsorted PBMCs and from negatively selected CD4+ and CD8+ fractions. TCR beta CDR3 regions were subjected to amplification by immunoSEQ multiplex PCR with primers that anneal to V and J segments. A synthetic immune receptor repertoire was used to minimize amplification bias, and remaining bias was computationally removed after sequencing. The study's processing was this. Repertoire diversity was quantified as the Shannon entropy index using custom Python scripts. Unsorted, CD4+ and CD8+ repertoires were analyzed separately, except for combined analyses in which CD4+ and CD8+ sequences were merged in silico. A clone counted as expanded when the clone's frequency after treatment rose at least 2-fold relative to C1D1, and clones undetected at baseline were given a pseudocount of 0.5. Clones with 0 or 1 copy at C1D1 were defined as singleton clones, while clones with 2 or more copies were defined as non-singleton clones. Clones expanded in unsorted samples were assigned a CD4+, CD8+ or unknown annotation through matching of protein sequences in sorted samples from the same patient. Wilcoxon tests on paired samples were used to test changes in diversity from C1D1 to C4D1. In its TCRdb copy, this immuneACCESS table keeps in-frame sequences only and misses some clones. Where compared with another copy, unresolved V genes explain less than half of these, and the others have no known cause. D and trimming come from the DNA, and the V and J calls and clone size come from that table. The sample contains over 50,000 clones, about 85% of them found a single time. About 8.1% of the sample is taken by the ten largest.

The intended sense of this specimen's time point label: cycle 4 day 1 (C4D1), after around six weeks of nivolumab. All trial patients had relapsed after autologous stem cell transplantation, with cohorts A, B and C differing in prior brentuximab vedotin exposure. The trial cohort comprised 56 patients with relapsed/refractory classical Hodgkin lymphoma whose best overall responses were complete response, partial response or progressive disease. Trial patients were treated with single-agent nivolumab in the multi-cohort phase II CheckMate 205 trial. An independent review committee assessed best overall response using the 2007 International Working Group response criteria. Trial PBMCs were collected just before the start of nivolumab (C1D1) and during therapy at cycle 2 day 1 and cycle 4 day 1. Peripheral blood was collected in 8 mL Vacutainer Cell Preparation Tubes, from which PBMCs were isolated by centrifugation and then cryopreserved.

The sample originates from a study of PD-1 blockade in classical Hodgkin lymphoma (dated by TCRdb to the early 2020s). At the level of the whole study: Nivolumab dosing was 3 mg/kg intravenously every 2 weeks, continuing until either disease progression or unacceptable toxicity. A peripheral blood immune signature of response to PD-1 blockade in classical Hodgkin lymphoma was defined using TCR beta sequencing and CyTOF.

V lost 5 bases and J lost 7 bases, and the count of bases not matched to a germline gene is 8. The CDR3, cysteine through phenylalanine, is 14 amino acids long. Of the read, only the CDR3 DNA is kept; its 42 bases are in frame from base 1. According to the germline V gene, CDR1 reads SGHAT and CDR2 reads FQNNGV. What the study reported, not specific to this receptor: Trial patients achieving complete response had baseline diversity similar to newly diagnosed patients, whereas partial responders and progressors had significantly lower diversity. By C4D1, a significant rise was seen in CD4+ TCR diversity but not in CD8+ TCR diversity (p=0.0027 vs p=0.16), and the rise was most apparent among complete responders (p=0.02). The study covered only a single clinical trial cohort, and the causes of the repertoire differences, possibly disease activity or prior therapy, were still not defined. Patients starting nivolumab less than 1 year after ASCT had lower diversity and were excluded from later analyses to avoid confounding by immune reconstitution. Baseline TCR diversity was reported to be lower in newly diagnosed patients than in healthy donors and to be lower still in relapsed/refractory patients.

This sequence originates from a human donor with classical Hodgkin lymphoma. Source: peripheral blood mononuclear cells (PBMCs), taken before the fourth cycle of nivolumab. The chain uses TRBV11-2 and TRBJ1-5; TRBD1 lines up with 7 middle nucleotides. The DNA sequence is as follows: TGTGCCAGCAGCGGTAATACAGGGGTACAGCCCCAGCATTTT. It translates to CASSGNTGVQPQHF.